The 7 T cell receptor beta chains given below trace back to one sample, sequenced in a study of regulatory T cells in long-lasting Graves disease. Library construction for TCR beta used iRepertoire HTBI primers and Arm-PCR of CDR3 regions. TCRdb passed the multiplex PCR reads through MiXCR, listing each CDR3 protein once. There are approximately 400,000 distinct CDR3 sequences in the sample; around 20% occur only once, and about 27% lies in the top ten. Time point: persistent/refractory GD, antithyroid drugs over 5 years with positive TRAb. The authors made the TCR library using RNA they extracted from PBMCs. The sample consisted of peripheral blood mononuclear cells (PBMCs), taken when the disease was refractory, from a patient treated with antithyroid drugs. The receptors stem from a female donor with Graves disease.

V gene TRBV19 combines with J gene TRBJ1-5; TRBD1 is a possible D gene (5 bases). The V end lost 6 bases, the J end lost 0 bases, and 9 bases lay between the germline ends. The CDR3 has 14 residues. Germline-derived CDR1 and CDR2 are LNHDA and SQIVND (reference sequence). CDR3 residues: CASSGQHSNQPQHF. In DNA, the CDR3 is TGTGCCAGTAGCGGACAACATAGCAATCAGCCCCAGCATTTT.

The rearrangement links TRBV30 to TRBJ2-7; D may be TRBD1 (6 bases). The CDR3 is 13 amino acids. Germline assignment: CDR1 GTSNPN and CDR2 SVGIG (reference sequence). Trimming pared 4 bases from V and 6 bases from J, leaving 16 bases between. CDR3 residues: CAWKGNRDREQYF. The CDR3 DNA reads TGTGCCTGGAAGGGGAACAGGGACCGCGAGCAGTACTTC.

The chain links TRBV6-1 to TRBJ2-7, with TRBD1 matching over 8 bases. Losses at the gene ends were 8 bases for V and 5 bases for J; bases not matched to a gene: 8. Germline CDR1 MNHNS, CDR2 SASEGT. CDR3 length: 13 amino acids. The CDR3 bases are TGTGCCAGCTCAGCCGCGACAGGGGACGAGCAGTACTTC. This gives the protein CASSAATGDEQYF.

This clonotype has ten or more counts. The chain joins TRBV30 to TRBJ2-7; weak D call: TRBD1 (6 bases). Per the germline V gene, CDR1 is GTSNPN and CDR2 is SVGIG (reference sequence). V was pared by 3 bases and J by 3 bases, with 15 bases between. The CDR3 length is 14 residues. CDR3 residues: CAWRRPEDSYEQYF. CDR3 DNA: TGTGCCTGGAGGAGGCCAGAGGACAGCTACGAGCAGTACTTC.

This clonotype has a count of ten or more. The chain carries TRBV28 and TRBJ1-2, with D perhaps matching TRBD1 (5 bases). Trimming cost V 3 bases and J 6 bases, with 14 bases left between them. The CDR3 totals 14 residues. Germline V gives CDR1 MDHEN, CDR2 SYDVKM. CDR3 region: CASSFAGQGNGYTF. The CDR3 DNA sequence: TGTGCCAGCAGTTTTGCGGGTCAGGGAAATGGCTACACCTTC.

This clonotype was observed at least ten times. This chain joins TRBV20-1 and TRBJ2-5; no definite D call. Trimming shortened V by 2 bases and J by 0 bases, and 16 bases separated the two germline ends. Germline V gene data show CDR1 as DFQATT and CDR2 as SNEGSKA (reference sequence). The CDR3 is 16 amino acids. Written as DNA, the CDR3 is TGCAGTGCTAGACACCCAACCAAACGGTACCAAGAGACCCAGTACTTC. Protein product: CSARHPTKRYQETQYF.

This clonotype showed up just a few times. The chain employs TRBV15 and TRBJ2-1; 7 nucleotides align to TRBD2. The junction had 17 bases not matched to a gene; V was cut back by 3 bases and J by 3 bases. Germline V lookup: CDR1 LNHNV, CDR2 YYDKDF (reference sequence). The CDR3 covers 19 residues. The DNA for the CDR3 is TGTGCCACCAGCAGGGAGGAACCCACTTATGGCGGGAGCTACAATGAGCAGTTCTTC. Its translation: CATSREEPTYGGSYNEQFF. The full variable domain, completed using reference TRBV15 and TRBJ2-1, is DAMVIQNPRYQVTQFGKPVTLSCSQTLNHNVMYWYQQKSSQAPKLLFHYYDKDFNNEADTPDNFQSRRPNTSFCFLDIRSPGLGDTAMYLCATSREEPTYGGSYNEQFFGPGTRLTVL.